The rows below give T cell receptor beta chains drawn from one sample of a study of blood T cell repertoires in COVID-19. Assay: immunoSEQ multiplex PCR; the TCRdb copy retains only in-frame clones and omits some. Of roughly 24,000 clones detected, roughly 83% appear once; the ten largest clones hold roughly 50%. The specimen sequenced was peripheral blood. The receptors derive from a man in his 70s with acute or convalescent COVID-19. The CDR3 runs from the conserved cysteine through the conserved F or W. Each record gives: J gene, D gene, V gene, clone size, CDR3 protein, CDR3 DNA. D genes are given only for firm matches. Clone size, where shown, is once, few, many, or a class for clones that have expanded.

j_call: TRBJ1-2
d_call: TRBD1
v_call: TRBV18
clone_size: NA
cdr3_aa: CASSPPTDRGGYGYTF
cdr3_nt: TGTGCCAGCTCACCGCCTACGGACAGGGGCGGCTATGGCTACACCTTC

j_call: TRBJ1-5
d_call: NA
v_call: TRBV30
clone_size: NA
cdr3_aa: CAWRESRLGSNQPQHF
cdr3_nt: TGTGCCTGGAGGGAAAGCAGGCTGGGCAGCAATCAGCCCCAGCATTTT

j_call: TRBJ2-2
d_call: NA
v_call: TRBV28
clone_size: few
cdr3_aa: CASSQGLLGELFF
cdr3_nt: TGTGCCAGCAGCCAGGGACTTCTAGGGGAGCTGTTTTTT

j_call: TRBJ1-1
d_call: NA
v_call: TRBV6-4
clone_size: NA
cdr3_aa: CASSEVEETFMNTEAFF
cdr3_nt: TGTGCCAGCAGTGAGGTTGAGGAGACCTTTATGAACACTGAAGCTTTCTTT

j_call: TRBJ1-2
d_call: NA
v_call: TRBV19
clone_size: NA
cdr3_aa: CASNPNPWGANYGYTF
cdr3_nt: TGTGCCAGTAACCCCAACCCCTGGGGAGCTAACTATGGCTACACCTTC

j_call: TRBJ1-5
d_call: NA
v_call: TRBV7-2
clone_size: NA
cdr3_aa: CASSRTGYGQPQHF
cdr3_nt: TGTGCCAGCAGCCGTACAGGGTATGGACAGCCCCAGCATTTT

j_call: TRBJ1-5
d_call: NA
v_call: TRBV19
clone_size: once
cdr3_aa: CASSPSRPSYQPQHF
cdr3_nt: TGTGCCAGTAGTCCCTCCAGGCCCTCCTATCAGCCCCAGCATTTT

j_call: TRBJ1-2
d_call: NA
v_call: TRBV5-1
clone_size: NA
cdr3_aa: CASSLDPGSNYGYTF
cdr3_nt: TGCGCCAGCAGCTTGGATCCAGGCTCGAACTATGGCTACACCTTC

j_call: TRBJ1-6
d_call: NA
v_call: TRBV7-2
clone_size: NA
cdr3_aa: CASSLSGTSDSPLHF
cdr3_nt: TGTGCCAGCAGCTTGAGTGGGACATCGGATTCACCCCTCCACTTT

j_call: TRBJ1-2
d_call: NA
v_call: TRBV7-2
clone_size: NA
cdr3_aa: CASSPSARAEYGYTF
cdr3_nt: TGTGCCAGCAGCCCGTCGGCGAGGGCAGAATATGGCTACACCTTC

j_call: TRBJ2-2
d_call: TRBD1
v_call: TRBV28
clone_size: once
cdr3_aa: CASSLRQGSRSYNTGELFF
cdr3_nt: TGTGCCAGCAGTTTACGACAGGGGTCCCGATCATATAACACCGGGGAGCTGTTTTTT

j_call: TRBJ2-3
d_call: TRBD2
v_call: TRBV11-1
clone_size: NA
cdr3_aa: CASSPSGGLRSDTQYF
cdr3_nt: TGTGCCAGCAGCCCCAGTGGGGGACTACGATCGGATACGCAGTATTTT

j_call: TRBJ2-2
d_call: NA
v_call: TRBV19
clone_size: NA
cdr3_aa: CASSIVEEGTGELFF
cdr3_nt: TGTGCCAGTAGTATAGTGGAGGAGGGTACCGGGGAGCTGTTTTTT

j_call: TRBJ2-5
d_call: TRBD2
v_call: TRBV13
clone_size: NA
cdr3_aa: CASSRLAGGSVETQYF
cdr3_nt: TGTGCCAGCAGCCGACTAGCGGGAGGGTCGGTGGAGACCCAGTACTTC

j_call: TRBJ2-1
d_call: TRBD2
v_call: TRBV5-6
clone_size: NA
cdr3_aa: CASSLTTGGNEQFF
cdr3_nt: TGTGCCAGCAGCTTGACGACGGGGGGGAATGAGCAGTTCTTC

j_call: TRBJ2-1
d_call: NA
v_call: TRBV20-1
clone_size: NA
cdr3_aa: CSASRGNYNEQFF
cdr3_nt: TGCAGTGCTAGTAGGGGGAATTACAATGAGCAGTTCTTC

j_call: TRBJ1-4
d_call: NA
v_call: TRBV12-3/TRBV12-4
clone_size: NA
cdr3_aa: CASSLLRVEKLFF
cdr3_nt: TGTGCCAGCAGTCTACTACGGGTAGAAAAACTGTTTTTT

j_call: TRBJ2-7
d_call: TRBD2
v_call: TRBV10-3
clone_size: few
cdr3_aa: CAISGLAGALYEQYF
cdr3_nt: TGTGCCATCTCCGGACTAGCGGGGGCCCTCTACGAGCAGTACTTC

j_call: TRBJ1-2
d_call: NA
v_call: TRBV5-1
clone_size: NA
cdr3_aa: CASSLAGEDGHTF
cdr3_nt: TGCGCCAGCAGCTTGGCCGGGGAGGATGGCCACACCTTC

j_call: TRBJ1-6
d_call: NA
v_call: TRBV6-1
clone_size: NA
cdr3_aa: CASSEGLASPLHF
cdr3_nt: TGTGCCAGCAGTGAAGGACTGGCTTCACCCCTCCACTTT

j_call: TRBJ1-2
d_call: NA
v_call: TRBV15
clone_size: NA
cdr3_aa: CATSRDGRGTGGYTF
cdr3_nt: TGTGCCACCAGCAGAGACGGCAGGGGAACGGGGGGCTACACCTTC

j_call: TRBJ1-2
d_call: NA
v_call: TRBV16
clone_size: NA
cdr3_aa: CASSPHLGYTF
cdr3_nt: TGTGCCAGCAGCCCACACCTTGGCTACACCTTC

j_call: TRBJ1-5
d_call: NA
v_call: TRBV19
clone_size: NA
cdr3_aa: CASSIERGQNQPQHF
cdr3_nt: TGTGCCAGTAGTATAGAAAGAGGGCAGAATCAGCCCCAGCATTTT

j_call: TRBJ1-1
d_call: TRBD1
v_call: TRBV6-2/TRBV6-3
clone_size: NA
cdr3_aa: CASSYSLTGGEKAFF
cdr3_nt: TGTGCCAGCAGTTACTCATTGACAGGGGGCGAGAAAGCTTTCTTT

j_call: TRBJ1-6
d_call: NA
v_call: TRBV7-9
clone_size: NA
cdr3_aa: CASSQQGNSPLHF
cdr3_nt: TGTGCCAGCAGCCAACAGGGCAATTCACCCCTCCACTTT

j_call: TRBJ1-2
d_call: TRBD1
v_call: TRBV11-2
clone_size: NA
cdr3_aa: CASSPNPGQEGGYTF
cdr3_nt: TGTGCCAGCAGCCCAAACCCCGGACAGGAGGGTGGCTACACCTTC

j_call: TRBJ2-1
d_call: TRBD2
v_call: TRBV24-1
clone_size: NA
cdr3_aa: CATMNSGGNEQFF
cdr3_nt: TGTGCCACGATGAATAGCGGGGGGAATGAGCAGTTCTTC

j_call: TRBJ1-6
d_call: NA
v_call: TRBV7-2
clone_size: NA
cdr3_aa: CASSLETNSPLHF
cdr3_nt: TGTGCCAGCAGCTTAGAGACAAATTCACCCCTCCACTTT